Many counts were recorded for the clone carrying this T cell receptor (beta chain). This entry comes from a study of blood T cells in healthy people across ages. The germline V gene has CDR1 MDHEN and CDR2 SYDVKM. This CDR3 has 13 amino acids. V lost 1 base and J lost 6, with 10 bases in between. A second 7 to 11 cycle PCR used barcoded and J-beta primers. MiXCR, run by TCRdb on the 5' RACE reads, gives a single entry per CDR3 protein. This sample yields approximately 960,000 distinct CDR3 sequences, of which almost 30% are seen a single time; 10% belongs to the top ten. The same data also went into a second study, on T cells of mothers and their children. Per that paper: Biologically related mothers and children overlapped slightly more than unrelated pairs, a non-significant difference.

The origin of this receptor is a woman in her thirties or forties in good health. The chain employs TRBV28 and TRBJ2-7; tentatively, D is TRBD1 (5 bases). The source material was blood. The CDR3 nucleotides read TGTGCCAGCAGTTTATTCGACAGCAGCGAGCAGTACTTC. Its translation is CASSLFDSSEQYF.